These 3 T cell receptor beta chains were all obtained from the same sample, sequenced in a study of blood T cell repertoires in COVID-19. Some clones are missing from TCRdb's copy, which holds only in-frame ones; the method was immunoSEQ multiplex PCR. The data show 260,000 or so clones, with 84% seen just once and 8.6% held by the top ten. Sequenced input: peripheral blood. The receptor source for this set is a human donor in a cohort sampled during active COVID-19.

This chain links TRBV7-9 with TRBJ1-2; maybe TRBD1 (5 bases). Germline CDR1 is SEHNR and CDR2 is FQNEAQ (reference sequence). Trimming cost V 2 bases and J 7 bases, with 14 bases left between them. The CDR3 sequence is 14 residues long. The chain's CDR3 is CASSLQGAATGYTF. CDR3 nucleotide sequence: TGTGCCAGCAGCTTACAAGGGGCAGCCACTGGCTACACCTTC. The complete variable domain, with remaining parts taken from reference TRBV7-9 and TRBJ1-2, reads DTGVSQNPRHKITKRGQNVTFRCDPISEHNRLYWYRQTLGQGPEFLTYFQNEAQLEKSRLLSDRFSAERPKGSFSTLEIQRTEQGDSAMYLCASSLQGAATGYTFGSGTRLTVV.

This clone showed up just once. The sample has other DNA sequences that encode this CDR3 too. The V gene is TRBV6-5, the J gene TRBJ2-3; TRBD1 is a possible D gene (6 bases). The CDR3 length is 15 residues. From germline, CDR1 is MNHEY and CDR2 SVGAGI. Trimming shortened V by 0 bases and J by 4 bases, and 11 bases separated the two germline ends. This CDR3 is CASSYSAGAADTQYF. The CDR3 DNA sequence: TGTGCCAGCAGTTACTCTGCAGGGGCGGCAGATACGCAGTATTTT.

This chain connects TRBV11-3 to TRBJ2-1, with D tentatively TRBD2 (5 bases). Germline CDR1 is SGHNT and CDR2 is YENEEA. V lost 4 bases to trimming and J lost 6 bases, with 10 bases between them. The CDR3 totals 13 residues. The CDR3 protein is CASSSDGVNEQFF. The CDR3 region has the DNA TGTGCCAGCAGCTCAGACGGGGTCAATGAGCAGTTCTTC.